This T cell receptor beta chain was documented in a study of spatial heterogeneity in lung cancer. Germline CDR1 and CDR2: MNHEY and SMNVEV (reference sequence). The CDR3 extends over 13 amino acids. The ends were cut back, 6 bases at V and 1 base at J, with 10 bases in the middle. This sample's time point: sample taken at primary tumor resection. Unsorted whole RNA of tumor, nontumor lung or frozen PBMC was sequenced. The donors comprised around 76 untreated early-stage non-small cell lung cancer patients. Individually, TCR cDNA molecules were each labelled with a unique molecular identifier. Each CDR3 protein is one row after TCRdb ran MiXCR on the 5' RACE reads. The sample shows tens of thousands of distinct CDR3 sequences, approximately 20% of them seen only once. This clonotype was seen just once.

The source was PBMCs, collected at surgery. V is TRBV27 and J is TRBJ2-7; D is unclear. The TCR was taken from a male donor with early-stage non-small cell lung cancer. The CDR3 loop reads CASRPTSSYEQYF. The CDR3 bases are TGTGCCAGCAGACCGACAAGTTCCTACGAGCAGTACTTC.